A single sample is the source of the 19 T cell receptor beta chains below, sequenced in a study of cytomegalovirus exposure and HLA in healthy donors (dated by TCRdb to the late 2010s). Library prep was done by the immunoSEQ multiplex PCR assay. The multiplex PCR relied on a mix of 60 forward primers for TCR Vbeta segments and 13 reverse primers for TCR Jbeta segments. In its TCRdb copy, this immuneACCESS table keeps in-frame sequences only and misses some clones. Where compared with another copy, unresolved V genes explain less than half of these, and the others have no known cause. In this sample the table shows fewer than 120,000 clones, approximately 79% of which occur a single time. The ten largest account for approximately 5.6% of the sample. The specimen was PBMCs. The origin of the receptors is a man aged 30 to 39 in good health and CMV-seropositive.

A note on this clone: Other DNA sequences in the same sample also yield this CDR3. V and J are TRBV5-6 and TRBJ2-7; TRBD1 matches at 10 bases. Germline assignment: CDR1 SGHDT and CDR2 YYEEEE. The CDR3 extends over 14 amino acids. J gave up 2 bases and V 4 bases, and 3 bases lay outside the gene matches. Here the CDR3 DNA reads TGTGCCAGCAGCCTTGGGACAGGGGCCTACGAGCAGTACTTC. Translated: CASSLGTGAYEQYF.

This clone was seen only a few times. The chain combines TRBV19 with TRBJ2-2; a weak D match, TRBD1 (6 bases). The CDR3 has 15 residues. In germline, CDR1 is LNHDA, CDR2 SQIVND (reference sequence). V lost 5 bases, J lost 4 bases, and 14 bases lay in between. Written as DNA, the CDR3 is TGTGCCAGTAGTCGGACAGTCGGGTTCACCGGGGAGCTGTTTTTT. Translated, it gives CASSRTVGFTGELFF.

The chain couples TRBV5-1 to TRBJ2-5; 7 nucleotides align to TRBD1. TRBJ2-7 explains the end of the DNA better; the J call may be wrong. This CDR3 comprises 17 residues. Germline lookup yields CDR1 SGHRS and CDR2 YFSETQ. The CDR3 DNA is TGCGCCAGCAGCCCGCTGGACGGACAGGAGAGCTCCTACGAGCAGTACTTC. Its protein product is CASSPLDGQESSYEQYF.

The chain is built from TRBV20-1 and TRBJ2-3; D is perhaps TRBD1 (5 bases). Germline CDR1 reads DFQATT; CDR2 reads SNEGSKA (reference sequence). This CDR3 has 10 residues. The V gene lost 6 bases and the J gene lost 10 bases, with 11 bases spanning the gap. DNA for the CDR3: TGCAGTGCCGCGAAAGGGGCGCAGTATTTT. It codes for CSAAKGAQYF.

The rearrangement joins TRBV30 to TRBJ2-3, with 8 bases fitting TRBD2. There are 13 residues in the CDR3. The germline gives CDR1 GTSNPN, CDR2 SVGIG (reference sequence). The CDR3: CALAGWSTDTQYF. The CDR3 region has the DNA TGTGCGCTAGCGGGCTGGAGCACAGATACGCAGTATTTT. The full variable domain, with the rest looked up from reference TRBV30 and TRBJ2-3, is SQTIHQWPATLVQPVGSPLSLECTVEGTSNPNLYWYRQAAGRGLQLLFYSVGIGQISSEVPQNLSASRPQDRQFILSSKKLLLSDSGFYLCALAGWSTDTQYFGPGTRLTVL.

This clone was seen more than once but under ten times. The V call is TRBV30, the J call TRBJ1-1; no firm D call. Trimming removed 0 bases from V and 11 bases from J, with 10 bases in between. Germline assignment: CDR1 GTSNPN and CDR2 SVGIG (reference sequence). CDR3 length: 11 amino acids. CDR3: CAWSVGRRAFF. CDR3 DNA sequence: TGTGCCTGGAGTGTTGGTCGGAGGGCTTTCTTT.

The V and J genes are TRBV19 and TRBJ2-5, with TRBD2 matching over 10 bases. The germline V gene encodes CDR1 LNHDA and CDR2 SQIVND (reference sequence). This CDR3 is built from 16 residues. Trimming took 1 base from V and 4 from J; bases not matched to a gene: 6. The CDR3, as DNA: TGTGCCAGTAGTATAGGGAGCGGGGGGGCGGCAGAGACCCAGTACTTC. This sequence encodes CASSIGSGGAAETQYF. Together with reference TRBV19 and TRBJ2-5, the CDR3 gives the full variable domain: DGGITQSPKYLFRKEGQNVTLSCEQNLNHDAMYWYRQDPGQGLRLIYYSQIVNDFQKGDIAEGYSVSREKKESFPLTVTSAQKNPTAFYLCASSIGSGGAAETQYFGPGTRLLVL.

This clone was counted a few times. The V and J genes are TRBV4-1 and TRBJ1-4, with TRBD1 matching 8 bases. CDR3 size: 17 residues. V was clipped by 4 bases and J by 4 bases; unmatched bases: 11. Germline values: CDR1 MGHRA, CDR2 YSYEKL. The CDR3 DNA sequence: TGCGCCAGCAGCCCGAGGGAGTTGGACAGGGTTAATGAAAAACTGTTTTTT. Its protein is CASSPRELDRVNEKLFF.

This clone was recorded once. CDR3 bases: TGTGCCAGCAGCCCCAGGGACAGCCCCCCACATGGCTACACCTTC. Amino acids: CASSPRDSPPHGYTF. This chain connects TRBV7-6 to TRBJ1-2, with 7 bases matching TRBD1. Germline V gene sequence: CDR1 SGHVS, CDR2 FNYEAQ. This CDR3 is built from 15 residues. V lost 5 bases, J lost 6 bases, and 12 bases stayed unmatched.

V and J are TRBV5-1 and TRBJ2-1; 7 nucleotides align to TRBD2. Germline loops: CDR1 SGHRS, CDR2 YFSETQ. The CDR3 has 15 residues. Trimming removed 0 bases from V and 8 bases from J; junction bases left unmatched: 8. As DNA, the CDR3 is TGCGCCAGCAGCTTGGCAAACGGGGGAGGGTATGAGCAGTTCTTC. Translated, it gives CASSLANGGGYEQFF.

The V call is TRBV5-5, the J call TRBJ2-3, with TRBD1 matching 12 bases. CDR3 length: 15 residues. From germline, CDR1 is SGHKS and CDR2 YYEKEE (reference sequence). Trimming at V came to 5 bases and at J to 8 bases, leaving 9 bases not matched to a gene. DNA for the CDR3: TGTGCCAGCAGGGCCGGGACAGGGGGCACTGGTACGCAGTATTTT. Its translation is CASRAGTGGTGTQYF.

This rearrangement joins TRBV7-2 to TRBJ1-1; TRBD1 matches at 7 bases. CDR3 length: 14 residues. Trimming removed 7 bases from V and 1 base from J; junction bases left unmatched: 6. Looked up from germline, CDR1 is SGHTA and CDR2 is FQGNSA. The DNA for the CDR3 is TGTGCCAGCAAAAAAGGGGGCGGGAACACTGAAGCTTTCTTT. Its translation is CASKKGGGNTEAFF.

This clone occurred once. The CDR3 DNA sequence: TGTGCCAGCAGCCTTACCGGGACAGCCGTTTCCAGATCACCCCTCCACTTT. Translation: CASSLTGTAVSRSPLHF. J is TRBJ1-6 and V is TRBV5-6; 7 bases agree with TRBD1. CDR1 is SGHDT, CDR2 YYEEEE, per germline. The CDR3 totals 17 residues. The J segment lost 10 bases and the V segment lost 4 bases, leaving 17 bases of the junction unmatched.

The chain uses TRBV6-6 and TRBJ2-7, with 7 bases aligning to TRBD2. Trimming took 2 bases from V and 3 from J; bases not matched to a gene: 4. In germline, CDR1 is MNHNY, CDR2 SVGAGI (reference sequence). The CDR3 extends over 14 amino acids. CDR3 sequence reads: CASSYTGTNYEQYF. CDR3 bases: TGTGCCAGCAGTTACACCGGGACTAACTACGAGCAGTACTTC.

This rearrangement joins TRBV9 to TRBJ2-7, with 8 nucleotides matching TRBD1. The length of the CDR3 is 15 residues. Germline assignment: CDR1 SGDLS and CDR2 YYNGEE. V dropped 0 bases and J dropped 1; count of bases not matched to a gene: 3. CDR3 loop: CASSVEGQASYEQYF. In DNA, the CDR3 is TGTGCCAGCAGCGTAGAGGGACAGGCTTCCTACGAGCAGTACTTC.

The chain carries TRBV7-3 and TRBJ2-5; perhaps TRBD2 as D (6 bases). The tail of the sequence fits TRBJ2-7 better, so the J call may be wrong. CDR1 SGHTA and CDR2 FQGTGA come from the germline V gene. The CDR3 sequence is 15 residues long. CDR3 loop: CASSLSAGPAYEQYF. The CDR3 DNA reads TGTGCCAGCAGCTTATCGGCGGGGCCAGCCTACGAGCAGTACTTC.

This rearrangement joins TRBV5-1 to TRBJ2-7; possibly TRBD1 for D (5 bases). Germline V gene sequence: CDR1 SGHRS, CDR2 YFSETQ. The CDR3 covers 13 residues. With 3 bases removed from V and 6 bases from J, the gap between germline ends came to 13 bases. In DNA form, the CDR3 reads TGCGCCAGCAGCTCCCGACAGCCACCCGAGCAGTACTTC. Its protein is CASSSRQPPEQYF. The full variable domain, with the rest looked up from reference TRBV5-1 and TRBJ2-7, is KAGVTQTPRYLIKTRGQQVTLSCSPISGHRSVSWYQQTPGQGLQFLFEYFSETQRNKGNFPGRFSGRQFSNSRSEMNVSTLELGDSALYLCASSSRQPPEQYFGPGTRLTVT.

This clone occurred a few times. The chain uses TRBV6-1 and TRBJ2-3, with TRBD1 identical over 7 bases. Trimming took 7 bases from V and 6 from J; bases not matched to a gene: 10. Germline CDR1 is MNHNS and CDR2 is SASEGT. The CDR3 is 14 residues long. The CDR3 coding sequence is TGTGCCAGCACGGACAGCCCGACAGGGGATACGCAGTATTTT. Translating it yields CASTDSPTGDTQYF.

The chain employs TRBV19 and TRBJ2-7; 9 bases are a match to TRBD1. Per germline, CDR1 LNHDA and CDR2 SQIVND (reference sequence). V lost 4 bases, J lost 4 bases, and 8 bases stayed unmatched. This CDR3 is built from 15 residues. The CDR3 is CASSTSGQGRYEQYF. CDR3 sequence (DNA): TGTGCCAGTAGTACCTCGGGACAGGGCAGGTACGAGCAGTACTTC.